One TCR beta chain is described in this entry. Its cognate antigen is unknown. The use of a sample-barcoded 5' primer and a J-beta primer mix characterized a second PCR of roughly 6 to 11 cycles. TCRdb reprocessed the 5' RACE reads via MiXCR and lists one record per CDR3 protein. The sample has approximately 800,000 distinct CDR3 sequences, around 36% seen once. V dropped 3 bases and J dropped 5 bases, with 21 bases sitting between them. This CDR3 spans 17 amino acids. CDR1 and CDR2 (germline): SNHLY, FYNNEI. The sample originates from a study of blood T cells in healthy people across ages. Each donor gave approximately 9.7 milliliters of peripheral blood. Isolating PBMCs gave at least 6 million of these cells per sample. Findings and limits, study-wide: With age, beta diversity per million T cells declined roughly linearly, significantly by 40 to 50. In long-lived donors, naive CD4+ cell counts and diversity exceeded those of aged donors.

The J gene is TRBJ2-3, the V gene TRBV2; no clear D gene. The sequence was obtained from a young man in good health. The sequenced material came from blood. The CDR3 DNA is TGTGCCAGCAGTGACCTTGGTGTGGGCGCCAAGGGAGATACGCAGTATTTT. Its protein is CASSDLGVGAKGDTQYF.